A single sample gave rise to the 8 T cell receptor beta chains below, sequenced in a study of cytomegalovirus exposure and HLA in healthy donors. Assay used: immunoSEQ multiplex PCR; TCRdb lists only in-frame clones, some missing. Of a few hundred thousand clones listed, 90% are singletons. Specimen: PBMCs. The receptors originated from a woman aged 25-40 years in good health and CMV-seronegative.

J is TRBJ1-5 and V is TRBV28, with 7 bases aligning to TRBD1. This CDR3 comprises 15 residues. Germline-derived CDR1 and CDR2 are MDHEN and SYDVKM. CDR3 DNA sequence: TGTTCCCACCAGGGAGGGGGCAATCGCAATCAGCCCCAGCATTTT. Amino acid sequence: CSHQGGGNRNQPQHF.

This CDR3 is CASSPLQGGSYEQYF. CDR3 in DNA: TGTGCCAGCTCACCACTCCAGGGGGGGTCCTACGAGCAGTACTTC. The rearrangement links TRBV18 to TRBJ2-7, with D tentatively TRBD1 or TRBD2 (7 bases each). Germline CDR1 and CDR2: KGHSH and LQKENI. The V gene lost 1 base and the J gene lost 1 base, with 11 bases spanning the gap. This CDR3 is built from 15 residues.

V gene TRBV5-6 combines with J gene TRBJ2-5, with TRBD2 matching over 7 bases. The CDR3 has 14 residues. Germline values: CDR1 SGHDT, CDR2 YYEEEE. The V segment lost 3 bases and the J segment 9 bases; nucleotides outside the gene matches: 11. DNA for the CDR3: TGTGCCAGCAGCTCGGGTCTAGGGGCGGGGGCCCAGTACTTC. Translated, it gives CASSSGLGAGAQYF.

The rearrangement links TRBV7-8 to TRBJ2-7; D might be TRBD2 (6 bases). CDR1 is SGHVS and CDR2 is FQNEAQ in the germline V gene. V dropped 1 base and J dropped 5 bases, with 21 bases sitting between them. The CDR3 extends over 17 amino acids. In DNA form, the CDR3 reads TGTGCCAGCAGCTTAGGACTAATAGCGGAGGTGCGAGACGAGCAGTACTTC. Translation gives CASSLGLIAEVRDEQYF. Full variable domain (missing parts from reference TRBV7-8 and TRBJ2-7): GAGVSQSPRYKVAKRGQDVALRCDPISGHVSLFWYQQALGQGPEFLTYFQNEAQLDKSGLPSDRFFAERPEGSVSTLKIQRTQQEDSAVYLCASSLGLIAEVRDEQYFGPGTRLTVT.

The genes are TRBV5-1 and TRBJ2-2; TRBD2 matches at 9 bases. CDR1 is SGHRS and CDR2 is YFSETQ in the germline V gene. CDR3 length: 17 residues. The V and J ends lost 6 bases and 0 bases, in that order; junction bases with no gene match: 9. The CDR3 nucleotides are TGCGCCAGCACCCTTACGGCTAGCGGGGCGAACACCGGGGAGCTGTTTTTT. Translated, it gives CASTLTASGANTGELFF.

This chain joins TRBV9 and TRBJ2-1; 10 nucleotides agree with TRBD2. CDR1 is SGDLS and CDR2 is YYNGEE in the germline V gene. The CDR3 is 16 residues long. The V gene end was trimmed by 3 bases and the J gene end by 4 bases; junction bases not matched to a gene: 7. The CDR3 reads CASSGGSGGVYNEQFF. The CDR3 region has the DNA TGTGCCAGCAGCGGGGGGAGCGGGGGGGTTTACAATGAGCAGTTCTTC.

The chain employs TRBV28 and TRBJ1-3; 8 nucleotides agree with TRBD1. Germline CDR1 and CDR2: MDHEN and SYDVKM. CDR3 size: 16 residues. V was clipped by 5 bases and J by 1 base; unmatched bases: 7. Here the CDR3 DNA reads TGTGCCAGCAGTGATGTGGACAGGGTGTCTGGAAACACCATATATTTT. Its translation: CASSDVDRVSGNTIYF.

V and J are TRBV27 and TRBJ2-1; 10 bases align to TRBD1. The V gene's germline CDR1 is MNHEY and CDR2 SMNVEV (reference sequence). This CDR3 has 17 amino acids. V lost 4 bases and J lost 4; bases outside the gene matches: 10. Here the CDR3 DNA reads TGTGCCAGCAGTTCCACAGGGACAGGGGACTCTTACAATGAGCAGTTCTTC. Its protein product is CASSSTGTGDSYNEQFF.